This TCR beta chain was captured by sequencing in a study of control samples from healthy donors and cancer patients. Some clones are missing from TCRdb's copy, which holds only in-frame ones; the method was immunoSEQ multiplex PCR. The sample carries about 180,000 clones, about 91% recorded once. This clone appeared once. The germline V gene encodes CDR1 SGHRS and CDR2 YFSETQ. The CDR3 is made up of 13 amino acids. The V end lost 7 bases, the J end lost 7 bases, and 14 bases lay between the germline ends. This receptor was taken from a woman aged 40 to 50 in good health. The chain is built from TRBV5-1 and TRBJ1-4, with a tentative D call TRBD1 (5 bases). Sequencing was done on a sample of blood. CDR3 sequence reads: CASARGMGEKLFF. Here the CDR3 DNA reads TGCGCCAGCGCTAGGGGTATGGGTGAAAAACTGTTTTTT.